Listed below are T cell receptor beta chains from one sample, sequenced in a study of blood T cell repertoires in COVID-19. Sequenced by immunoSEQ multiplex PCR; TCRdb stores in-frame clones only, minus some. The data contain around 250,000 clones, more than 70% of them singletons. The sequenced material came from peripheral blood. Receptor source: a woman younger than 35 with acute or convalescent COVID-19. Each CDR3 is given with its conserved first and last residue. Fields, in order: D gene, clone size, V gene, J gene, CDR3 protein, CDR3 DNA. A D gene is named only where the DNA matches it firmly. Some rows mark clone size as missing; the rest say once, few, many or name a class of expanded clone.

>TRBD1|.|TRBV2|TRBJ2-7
CASSAGTAYEQYF
TGTGCCAGCAGTGCCGGGACAGCTTACGAGCAGTACTTC
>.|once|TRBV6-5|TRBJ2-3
CASNVRAADTQYF
TGTGCCAGCAACGTTCGCGCGGCGGATACGCAGTATTTT
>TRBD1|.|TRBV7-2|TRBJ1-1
CASSLGTGRAEAFF
TGTGCCAGCAGCTTAGGGACAGGGAGGGCTGAAGCTTTCTTT
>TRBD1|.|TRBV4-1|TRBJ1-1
CASSQGGVRQGAFTEAFF
TGCGCCAGCAGCCAAGGTGGGGTTAGACAGGGGGCGTTCACTGAAGCTTTCTTT
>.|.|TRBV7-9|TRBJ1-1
CASSLSAREAFF
TGTGCCAGCAGCTTATCGGCCAGGGAAGCTTTCTTT
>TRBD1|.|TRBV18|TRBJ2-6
CASSSTGVGANVLTF
TGTGCCAGCTCATCGACAGGGGTTGGGGCCAACGTCCTGACTTTC
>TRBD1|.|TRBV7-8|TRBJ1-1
CASSLARDRGQGEAFF
TGTGCCAGCAGCTTAGCCCGGGACAGGGGTCAAGGGGAAGCTTTCTTT
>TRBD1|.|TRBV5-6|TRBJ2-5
CASSFGTGILQETQYF
TGTGCCAGCAGCTTCGGGACAGGGATATTACAAGAGACCCAGTACTTC
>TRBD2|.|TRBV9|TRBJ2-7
CASSPLGLAGTYEQYF
TGTGCCAGCAGCCCTCTAGGGCTAGCGGGAACCTACGAGCAGTACTTC
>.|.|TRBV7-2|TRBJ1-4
CASSKPGEKLFF
TGTGCCAGCAGCAAACCAGGTGAAAAACTGTTTTTT
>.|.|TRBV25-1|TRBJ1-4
CASSESATNEKLFF
TGTGCCAGCAGTGAATCAGCGACTAATGAAAAACTGTTTTTT